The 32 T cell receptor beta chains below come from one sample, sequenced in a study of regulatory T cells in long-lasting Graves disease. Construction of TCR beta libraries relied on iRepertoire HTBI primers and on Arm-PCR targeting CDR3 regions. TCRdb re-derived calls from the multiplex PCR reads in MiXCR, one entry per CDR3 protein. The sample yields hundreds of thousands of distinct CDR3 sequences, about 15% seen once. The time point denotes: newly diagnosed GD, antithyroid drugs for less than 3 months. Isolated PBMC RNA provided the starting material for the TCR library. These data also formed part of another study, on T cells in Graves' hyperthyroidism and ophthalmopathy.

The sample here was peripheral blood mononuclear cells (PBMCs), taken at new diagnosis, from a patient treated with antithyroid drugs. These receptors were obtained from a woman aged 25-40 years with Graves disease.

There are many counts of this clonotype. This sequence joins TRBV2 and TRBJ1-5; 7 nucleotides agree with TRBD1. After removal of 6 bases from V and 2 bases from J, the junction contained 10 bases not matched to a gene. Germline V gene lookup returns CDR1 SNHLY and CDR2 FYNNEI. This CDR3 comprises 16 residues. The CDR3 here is CASSPWTGWRNQPQHF. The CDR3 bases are TGTGCCAGCAGCCCTTGGACAGGTTGGCGCAATCAGCCCCAGCATTTT.

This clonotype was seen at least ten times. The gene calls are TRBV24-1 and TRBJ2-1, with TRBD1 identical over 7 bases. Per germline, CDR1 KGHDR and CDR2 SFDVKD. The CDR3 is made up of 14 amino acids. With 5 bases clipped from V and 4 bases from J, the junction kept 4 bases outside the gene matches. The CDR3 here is CATSAGTAYNEQFF. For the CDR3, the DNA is TGTGCCACCAGTGCTGGGACAGCTTACAATGAGCAGTTCTTC.

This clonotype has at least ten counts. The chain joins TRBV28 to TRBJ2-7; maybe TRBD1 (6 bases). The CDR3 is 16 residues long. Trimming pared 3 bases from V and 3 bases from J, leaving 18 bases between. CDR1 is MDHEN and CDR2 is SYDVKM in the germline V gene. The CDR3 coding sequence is TGTGCCAGCAGTTTCGATCCTCTCAGGACAGACTACGAGCAGTACTTC. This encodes CASSFDPLRTDYEQYF.

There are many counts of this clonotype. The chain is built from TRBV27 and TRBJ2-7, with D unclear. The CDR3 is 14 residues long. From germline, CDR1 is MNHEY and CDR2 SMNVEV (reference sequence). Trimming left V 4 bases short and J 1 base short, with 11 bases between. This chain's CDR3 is CASSSTLESYEQYF. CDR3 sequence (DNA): TGTGCCAGCAGTTCTACTCTTGAATCCTACGAGCAGTACTTC.

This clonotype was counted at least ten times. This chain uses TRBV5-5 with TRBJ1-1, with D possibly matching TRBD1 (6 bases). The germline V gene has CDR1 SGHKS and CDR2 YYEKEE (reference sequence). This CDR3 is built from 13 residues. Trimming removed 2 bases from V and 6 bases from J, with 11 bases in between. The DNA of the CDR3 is TGTGCCAGCAGCTTATCAGGGGATGCTGAAGCTTTCTTT. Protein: CASSLSGDAEAFF.

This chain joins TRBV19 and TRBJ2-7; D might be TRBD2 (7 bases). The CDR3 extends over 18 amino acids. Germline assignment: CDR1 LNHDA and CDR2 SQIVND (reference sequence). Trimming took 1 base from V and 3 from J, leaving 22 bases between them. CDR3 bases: TGTGCCAGTAGTATAGGAGGCGTGAGGGGGACTAAAGTCTACGAGCAGTACTTC. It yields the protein CASSIGGVRGTKVYEQYF. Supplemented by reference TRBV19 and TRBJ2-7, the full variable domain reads DGGITQSPKYLFRKEGQNVTLSCEQNLNHDAMYWYRQDPGQGLRLIYYSQIVNDFQKGDIAEGYSVSREKKESFPLTVTSAQKNPTAFYLCASSIGGVRGTKVYEQYFGPGTRLTVT.

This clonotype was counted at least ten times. The CDR3 region is CASSLEPGARSEQYF. The CDR3 DNA reads TGTGCCAGCAGCTTAGAACCGGGAGCAAGGAGCGAGCAGTACTTC. The chain joins TRBV7-8 to TRBJ2-7, with D maybe TRBD2 (6 bases). The CDR3 covers 15 residues. The germline CDR1 and CDR2 sequences are SGHVS and FQNEAQ. The ends were cut back, 1 base at V and 6 bases at J, with 16 bases in the middle.

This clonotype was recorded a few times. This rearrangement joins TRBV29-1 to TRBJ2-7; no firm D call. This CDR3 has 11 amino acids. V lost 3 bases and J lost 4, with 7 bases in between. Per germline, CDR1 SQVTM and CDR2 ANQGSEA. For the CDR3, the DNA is TGCAGCGTTGACGGTGCATACGAGCAGTACTTC. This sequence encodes CSVDGAYEQYF.

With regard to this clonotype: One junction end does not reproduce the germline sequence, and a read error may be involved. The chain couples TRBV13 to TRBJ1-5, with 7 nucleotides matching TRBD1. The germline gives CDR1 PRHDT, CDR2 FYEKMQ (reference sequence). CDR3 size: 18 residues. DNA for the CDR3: TGTGCCAGCAGCGTAGGCCCCACAGGGGCCTATAGCAATCAGCCCCAGCATTTT. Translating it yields CASSVGPTGAYSNQPQHF. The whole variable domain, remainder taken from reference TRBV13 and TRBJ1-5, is AAGVIQSPRHLIKEKRETATLKCYPIPRHDTVYWYQQGPGQDPQFLISFYEKMQSDKGSIPDRFSAQQFSDYHSELNMSSLELGDSALYFCASSVGPTGAYSNQPQHFGDGTRLSIL.

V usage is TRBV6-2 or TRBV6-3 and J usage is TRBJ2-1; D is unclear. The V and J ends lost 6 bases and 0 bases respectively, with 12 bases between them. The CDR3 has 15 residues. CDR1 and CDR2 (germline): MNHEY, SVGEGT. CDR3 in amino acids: CASRQRPSSYNEQFF. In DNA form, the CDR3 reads TGTGCCAGCAGGCAACGCCCGAGCTCCTACAATGAGCAGTTCTTC.

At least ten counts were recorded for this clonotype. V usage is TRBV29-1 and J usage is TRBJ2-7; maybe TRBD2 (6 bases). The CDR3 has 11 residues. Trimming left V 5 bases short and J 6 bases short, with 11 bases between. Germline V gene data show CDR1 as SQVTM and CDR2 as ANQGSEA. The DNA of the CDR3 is TGCAGCGTTCGACTAGGGGCCGAGCAGTACTTC. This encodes CSVRLGAEQYF.

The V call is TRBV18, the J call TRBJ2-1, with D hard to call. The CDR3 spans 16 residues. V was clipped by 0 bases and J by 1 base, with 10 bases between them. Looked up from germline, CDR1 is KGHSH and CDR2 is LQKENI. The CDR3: CASSPPGHGSYNEQFF. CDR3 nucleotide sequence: TGTGCCAGCTCACCACCTGGGCACGGGTCCTACAATGAGCAGTTCTTC. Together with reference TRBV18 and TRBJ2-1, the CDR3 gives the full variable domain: NAGVMQNPRHLVRRRGQEARLRCSPMKGHSHVYWYRQLPEEGLKFMVYLQKENIIDESGMPKERFSAEFPKEGPSILRIQQVVRGDSAAYFCASSPPGHGSYNEQFFGPGTRLTVL.

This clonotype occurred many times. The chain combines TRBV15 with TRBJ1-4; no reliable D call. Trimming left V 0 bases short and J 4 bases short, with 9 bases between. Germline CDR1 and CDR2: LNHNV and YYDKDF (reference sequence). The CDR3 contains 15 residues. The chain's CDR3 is CATSRERRVNEKLFF. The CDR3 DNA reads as TGTGCCACCAGCAGAGAGCGACGGGTTAATGAAAAACTGTTTTTT.

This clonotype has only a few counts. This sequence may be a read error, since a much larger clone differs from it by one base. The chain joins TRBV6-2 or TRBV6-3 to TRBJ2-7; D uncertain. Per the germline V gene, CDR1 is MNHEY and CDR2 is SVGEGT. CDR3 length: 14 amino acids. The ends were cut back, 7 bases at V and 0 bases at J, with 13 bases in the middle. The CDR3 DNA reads TGTGCCAGCAATACGACATTTCCCTCCTACGAGCAGTACTTC. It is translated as CASNTTFPSYEQYF.

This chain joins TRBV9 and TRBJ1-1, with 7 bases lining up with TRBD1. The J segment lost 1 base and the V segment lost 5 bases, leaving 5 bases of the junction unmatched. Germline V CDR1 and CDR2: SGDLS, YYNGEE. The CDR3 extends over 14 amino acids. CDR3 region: CASSETGQNTEAFF. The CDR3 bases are TGTGCCAGCAGTGAGACAGGGCAGAACACTGAAGCTTTCTTT.

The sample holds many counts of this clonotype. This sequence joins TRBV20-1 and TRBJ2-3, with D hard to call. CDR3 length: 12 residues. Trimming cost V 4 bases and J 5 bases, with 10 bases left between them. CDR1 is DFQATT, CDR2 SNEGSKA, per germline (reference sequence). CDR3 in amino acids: CSANGIGDTQYF. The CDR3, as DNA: TGCAGTGCTAATGGGATAGGAGATACGCAGTATTTT.

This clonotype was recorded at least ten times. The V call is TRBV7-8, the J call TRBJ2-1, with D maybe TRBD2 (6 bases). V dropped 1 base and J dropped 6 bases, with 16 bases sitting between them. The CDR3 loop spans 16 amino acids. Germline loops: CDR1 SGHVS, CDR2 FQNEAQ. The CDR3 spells CASSLVPGGKGNEQFF. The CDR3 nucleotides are TGTGCCAGCAGCTTAGTCCCCGGGGGTAAAGGCAATGAGCAGTTCTTC.

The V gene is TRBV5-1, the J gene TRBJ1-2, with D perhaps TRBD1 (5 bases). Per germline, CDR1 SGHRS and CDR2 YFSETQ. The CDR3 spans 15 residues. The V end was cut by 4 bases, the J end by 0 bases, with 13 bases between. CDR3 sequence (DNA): TGCGCCAGCAGCCCGGATCTACAGGCTAACTATGGCTACACCTTC. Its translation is CASSPDLQANYGYTF.

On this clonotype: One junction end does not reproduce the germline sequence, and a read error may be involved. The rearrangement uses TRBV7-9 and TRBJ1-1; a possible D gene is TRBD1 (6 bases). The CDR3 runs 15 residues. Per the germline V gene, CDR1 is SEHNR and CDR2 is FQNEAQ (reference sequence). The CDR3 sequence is CASSLSLGARTEASF. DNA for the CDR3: TGTGCCAGCAGCCTTAGTTTGGGGGCAAGGACTGAAGCTTCCTTT.

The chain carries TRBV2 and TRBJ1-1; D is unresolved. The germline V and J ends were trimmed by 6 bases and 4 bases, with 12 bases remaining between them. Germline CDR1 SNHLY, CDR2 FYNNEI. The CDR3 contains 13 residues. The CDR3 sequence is CASRETLGTEAFF. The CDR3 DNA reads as TGTGCCAGCAGGGAAACCTTGGGCACTGAAGCTTTCTTT.

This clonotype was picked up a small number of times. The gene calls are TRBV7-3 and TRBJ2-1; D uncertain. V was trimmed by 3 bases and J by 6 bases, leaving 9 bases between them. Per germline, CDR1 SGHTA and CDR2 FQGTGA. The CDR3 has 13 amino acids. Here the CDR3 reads CASSFEKSNEQFF. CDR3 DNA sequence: TGTGCCAGCAGCTTCGAAAAGAGCAATGAGCAGTTCTTC.

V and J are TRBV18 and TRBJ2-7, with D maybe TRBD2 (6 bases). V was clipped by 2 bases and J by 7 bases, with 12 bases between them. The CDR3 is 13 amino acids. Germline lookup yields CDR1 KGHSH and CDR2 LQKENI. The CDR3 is CASSPGTDREQYF. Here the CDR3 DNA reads TGTGCCAGCTCACCAGGGACTGACAGAGAGCAGTACTTC.

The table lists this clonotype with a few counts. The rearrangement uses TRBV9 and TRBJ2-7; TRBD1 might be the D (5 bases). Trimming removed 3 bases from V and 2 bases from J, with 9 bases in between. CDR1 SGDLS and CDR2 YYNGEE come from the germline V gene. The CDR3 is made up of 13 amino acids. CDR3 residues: CASSEGPTYEQYF. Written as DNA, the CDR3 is TGTGCCAGCAGCGAGGGGCCGACCTACGAGCAGTACTTC.

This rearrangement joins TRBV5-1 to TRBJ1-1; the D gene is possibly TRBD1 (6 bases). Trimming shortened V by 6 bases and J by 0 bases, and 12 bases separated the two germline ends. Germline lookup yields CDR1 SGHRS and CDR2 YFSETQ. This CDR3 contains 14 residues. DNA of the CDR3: TGCGCCAGCATGCCAGGGGCCTTGAACACTGAAGCTTTCTTT. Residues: CASMPGALNTEAFF. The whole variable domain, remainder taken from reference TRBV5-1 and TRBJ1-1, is KAGVTQTPRYLIKTRGQQVTLSCSPISGHRSVSWYQQTPGQGLQFLFEYFSETQRNKGNFPGRFSGRQFSNSRSEMNVSTLELGDSALYLCASMPGALNTEAFFGQGTRLTVV.

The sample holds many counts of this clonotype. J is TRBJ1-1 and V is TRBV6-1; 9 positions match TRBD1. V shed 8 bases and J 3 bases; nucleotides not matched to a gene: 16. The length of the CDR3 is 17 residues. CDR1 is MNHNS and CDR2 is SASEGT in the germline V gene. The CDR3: CASRSNRGLVGHTEAFF. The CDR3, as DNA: TGTGCCAGCCGATCGAACAGGGGGCTAGTTGGGCACACTGAAGCTTTCTTT.

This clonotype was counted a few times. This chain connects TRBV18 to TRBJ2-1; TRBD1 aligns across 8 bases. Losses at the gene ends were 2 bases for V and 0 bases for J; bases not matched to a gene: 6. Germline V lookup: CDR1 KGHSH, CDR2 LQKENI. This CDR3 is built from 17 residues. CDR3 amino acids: CASSPFGQGRSYNEQFF. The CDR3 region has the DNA TGTGCCAGCTCACCATTTGGACAGGGACGCTCCTACAATGAGCAGTTCTTC.

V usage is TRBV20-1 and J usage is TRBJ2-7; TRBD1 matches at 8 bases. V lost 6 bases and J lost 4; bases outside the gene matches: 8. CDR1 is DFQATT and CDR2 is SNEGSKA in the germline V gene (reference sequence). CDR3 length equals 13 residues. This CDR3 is CSAVRRDRYEQYF. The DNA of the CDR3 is TGCAGTGCAGTCCGGCGGGACAGGTACGAGCAGTACTTC.

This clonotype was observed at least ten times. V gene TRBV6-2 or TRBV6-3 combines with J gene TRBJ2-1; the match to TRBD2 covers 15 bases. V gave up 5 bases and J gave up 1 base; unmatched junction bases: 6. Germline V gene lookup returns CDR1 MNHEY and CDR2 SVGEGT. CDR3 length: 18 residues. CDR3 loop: CASSEIGLAGGSYNEQFF. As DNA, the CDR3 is TGTGCCAGCAGTGAAATCGGACTAGCGGGAGGGTCCTACAATGAGCAGTTCTTC.

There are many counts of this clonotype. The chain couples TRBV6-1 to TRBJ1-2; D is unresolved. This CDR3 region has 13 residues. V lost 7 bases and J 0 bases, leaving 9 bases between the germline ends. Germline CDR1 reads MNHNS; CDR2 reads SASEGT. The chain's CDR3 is CASKGDTNYGYTF. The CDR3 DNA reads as TGTGCCAGCAAGGGAGATACTAACTATGGCTACACCTTC.

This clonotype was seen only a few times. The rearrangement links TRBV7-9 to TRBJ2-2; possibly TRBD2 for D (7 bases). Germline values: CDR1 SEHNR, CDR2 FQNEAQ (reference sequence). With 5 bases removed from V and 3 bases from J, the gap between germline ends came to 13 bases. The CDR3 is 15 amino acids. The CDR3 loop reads CASSPSGGHTGELFF. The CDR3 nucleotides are TGTGCCAGCAGCCCTTCGGGGGGCCACACCGGGGAGCTGTTTTTT.

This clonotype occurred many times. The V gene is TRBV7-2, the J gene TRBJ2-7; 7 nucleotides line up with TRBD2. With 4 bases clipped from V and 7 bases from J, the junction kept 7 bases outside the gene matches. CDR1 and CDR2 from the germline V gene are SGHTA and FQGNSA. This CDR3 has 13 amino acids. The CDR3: CASSWAGVREQYF. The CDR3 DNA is TGTGCCAGCAGCTGGGCGGGAGTTAGGGAGCAGTACTTC.

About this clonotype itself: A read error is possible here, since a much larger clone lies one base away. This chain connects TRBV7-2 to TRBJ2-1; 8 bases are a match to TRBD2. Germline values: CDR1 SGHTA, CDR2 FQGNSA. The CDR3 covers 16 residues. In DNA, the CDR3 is TGTGCCAGCGGCTTAGTCTCCAGCGGGAGATTGCATGAGCAGTTCTTC. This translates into CASGLVSSGRLHEQFF.